The 20 T cell receptor beta chains listed next were all sequenced from one sample in a study of T cell clonality in common variable immunodeficiency. Sequenced by immunoSEQ multiplex PCR; TCRdb stores in-frame clones only, minus some. The sample presents tens of thousands of clones, none singletons. Sample: peripheral blood mononuclear cells. These receptors were taken from a person aged 18 to 75 in good health.

This clone was found a few times. The read falls 3 residues short of the CDR3 end, and the missing part is taken from the germline J gene. The rearrangement uses TRBV10-2 and TRBJ1-5, with D possibly TRBD1 on 5 matching bases. The germline V gene encodes CDR1 WSHSY and CDR2 SAAADI. The V gene lost 1 base and the J gene lost 0 bases, with 13 bases spanning the gap. This CDR3 is 17 amino acids long. CDR3 bases read: TGCGCCAGCAGTGAGTGGACACCTCATAATAGCAATCAGCCC. Protein: CASSEWTPHNSNQP. From start to end, the CDR3 is CASSEWTPHNSNQPQHF.

This clone turned up a few times. The DNA ends 3 residues before the CDR3 does, and the rest of the CDR3 is filled in from the germline J gene. This chain links TRBV6-1 with TRBJ2-3; D is uncertain. The germline V gene has CDR1 MNHNS and CDR2 SASEGT. The CDR3 contains 15 residues. The part of the CDR3 DNA that was read is TGTGCCAGCAGTGAATCAGTTTATAGCAATCAGCCG. The encoded protein is CASSESVYSNQP. The CDR3, in full, reads CASSESVYSNQPQYF.

Many counts were recorded for this clone. Read data end 3 residues before the CDR3 end; the end is taken from the germline J gene. The chain couples TRBV30 to TRBJ2-3, with 11 bases identical to TRBD2. The V gene's germline CDR1 is GTSNPN and CDR2 SVGIG (reference sequence). The CDR3 runs to 15 residues. The ends lost 4 bases at V and 0 bases at J; junction bases unmatched: 3. The DNA read from the CDR3 is TGTGCCTGGAAGGGACTAGCGGCTAGCACAGATACG. Encoded protein: CAWKGLAASTDT. The CDR3 in full is CAWKGLAASTDTQYF.

In its sample, this clone was seen many times. The read ends 3 residues shy of where the CDR3 ends; the end is completed using the germline J gene. The J gene is TRBJ2-1, the V gene TRBV20-1; D is undetermined. CDR1 and CDR2 from the germline V gene are DFQATT and SNEGSKA (reference sequence). The CDR3 has 14 residues. V was shortened by 0 bases and J by 7 bases, with 13 bases between the two germline ends. CDR3 region: CSARDGAFTNEQFF. The sequenced part of the CDR3 DNA is TGCAGTGCTAGAGATGGTGCCTTTACAAATGAG.

In its sample, this clone was seen many times. The read gets to within 3 residues of the CDR3 end, and the germline J gene fills in the rest. The chain joins TRBV5-1 to TRBJ1-3; D is possibly TRBD1 (6 bases). V lost 4 bases and J 2 bases, leaving 16 bases between the germline ends. Germline CDR1 is SGHRS and CDR2 is YFSETQ. The CDR3 spans 16 residues. The part of the CDR3 DNA that was read is TGCGCCAGCAGCGCGGTGGACAGCCAGCCTGGAAACACC. Residues: CASSAVDSQPGNT. The full CDR3 reads CASSAVDSQPGNTIYF.

This clone was counted at least ten times. The CDR3 here is CAWNKGTAYEQYF. CDR3 DNA (partial): TGTGCCTGGAACAAGGGTACGGCCTACGAG. V usage is TRBV30 and J usage is TRBJ2-7; D is undetermined. The read comes to an end 3 residues before the CDR3 does, leaving the germline J gene to fill in the end. The germline CDR1 and CDR2 sequences are GTSNPN and SVGIG (reference sequence). Trimming took 4 bases from V and 2 from J, leaving 12 bases between them. The CDR3 contains 13 residues.

As to this clone: The CDR3 extends 3 residues past the end of the read, so its final part is completed from the germline J gene. The chain has TRBV11-2 and TRBJ1-4, with D unresolved. CDR1 and CDR2 from the germline V gene are SGHAT and FQNNGV. The CDR3 has 13 amino acids. The germline V and J ends were trimmed by 5 bases and 6 bases, with 10 bases remaining between them. The CDR3: CASSRGRYEKLFF. CDR3 bases read: TGTGCCAGCAGCCGGGGAAGATATGAAAAA.

This clone has at least ten counts. The read ends 3 residues before the CDR3 terminus; that terminus is restored from the germline J gene. This chain connects TRBV30 to TRBJ1-1; no definite D call. Between the trimmed V and J ends, which lost 0 bases and 4 bases, there was a span of 15 bases. This CDR3 spans 15 amino acids. Germline V gene lookup returns CDR1 GTSNPN and CDR2 SVGIG (reference sequence). The chain's CDR3 is CAWSVAAAGGTEAFF. Partial CDR3 DNA: TGTGCCTGGAGTGTAGCGGCGGCAGGTGGCACTGAA.

This clone came up many times. The read terminates 3 residues ahead of where the CDR3 ends, so the germline J gene completes it. The chain recombines TRBV20-1 with TRBJ1-2; no firm D call. V shed 4 bases and J shed 3 bases, with 12 bases lying between them. This CDR3 has 13 amino acids. Germline V CDR1 and CDR2: DFQATT, SNEGSKA (reference sequence). CDR3 DNA, as far as it was read: TGCAGTGCTAAACTGGCGGAGGACTATGGC. Translating gives CSAKLAEDYG. In full, the CDR3 is CSAKLAEDYGYTF.

As to this clone: The sequenced fragment ends 3 residues before the CDR3 boundary, so the rest is inferred from the germline J gene. V and J are TRBV5-1 and TRBJ2-1; D not resolved. Germline V lookup: CDR1 SGHRS, CDR2 YFSETQ. CDR3 length: 14 amino acids. Between the trimmed V and J ends, which lost 2 bases and 4 bases, there was a span of 10 bases. The CDR3 DNA, read in part, is TGCGCCAGCAGCTTCCAAGATACTTACAATGAG. Amino acid sequence: CASSFQDTYNE. The whole CDR3 protein is CASSFQDTYNEQFF.

There are many counts of this clone. The junction shows a germline mismatch at one end, possibly a read error. The CDR3 end is not reached by the read, which stops 3 residues before it; the germline J gene fills it in. The chain joins TRBV7-7 to TRBJ1-2; tentative D call: TRBD1 (5 bases). Per germline, CDR1 SSHAT and CDR2 FNYEAQ (reference sequence). CDR3 length: 14 amino acids. The covered CDR3 bases are TGTGCTAGCAGCTGGCGCAGGGAAGACTATGGC. Its protein product is CASSWRREDYG. The full CDR3 protein is CASSWRREDYGYTF.

This clone was recorded a few times. The CDR3 goes on 3 residues after the read ends, and that part is filled in from the germline J gene. V and J are TRBV5-1 and TRBJ2-7; D possibly corresponds to TRBD1 (6 bases). The CDR3 runs 15 residues. V was trimmed by 2 bases and J by 5 bases, leaving 17 bases between them. The germline V gene encodes CDR1 SGHRS and CDR2 YFSETQ. This CDR3 reads CASSFGAQGTDEQYF. CDR3 bases read: TGCGCCAGCAGCTTCGGAGCACAGGGTACCGACGAG.

The sample holds many counts of this clone. The CDR3 goes on 3 residues after the read ends, and that part is filled in from the germline J gene. The chain has TRBV27 and TRBJ2-3; D remains unclear. With 5 bases removed from V and 6 bases from J, the gap between germline ends came to 6 bases. Per the germline V gene, CDR1 is MNHEY and CDR2 is SMNVEV (reference sequence). The CDR3 has 11 residues. The part of the CDR3 DNA that was read is TGTGCCAGCAGTAGTGCGGATACG. It specifies CASSSADT. The full CDR3 sequence reads CASSSADTQYF.

This clone was recorded at least ten times. The read ends 3 residues shy of where the CDR3 ends; the end is completed using the germline J gene. The chain uses TRBV5-1 and TRBJ1-2, with D possibly matching TRBD1 (5 bases). CDR1 and CDR2 (germline): SGHRS, YFSETQ. This CDR3 is 14 amino acids long. V was cut by 0 bases and J by 7 bases, with 13 bases left in between. CDR3 DNA, as far as it was read: TGCGCCAGCAGCTTGGGCCACGGGGGGGGTGGC. The encoded protein is CASSLGHGGGG. The CDR3 in full is CASSLGHGGGGYTF.

To note about this clone: A much larger clone lies a single base off, so this may be a read error. The sequenced CDR3 bases are TGTGCCTGGAGTAAGACGGGAGGGGGCGAGACG. It is translated as CAWSKTGGGET. The whole CDR3 protein is CAWSKTGGGETQYF. The V call is TRBV30, the J call TRBJ2-3, with D perhaps matching TRBD2 (8 bases). The read finishes 3 residues shy of the CDR3 end, and the germline J gene is used to complete it. Germline V gene lookup returns CDR1 GTSNPN and CDR2 SVGIG (reference sequence). The CDR3 totals 14 residues.

This clone was found many times. The read stops 3 residues short of the end of the CDR3; the missing end is completed from the germline J gene. The chain links TRBV2 to TRBJ1-5; 8 nucleotides match TRBD1. The V segment lost 5 bases and the J segment 4 bases; nucleotides outside the gene matches: 1. The CDR3 spans 13 residues. Germline loops: CDR1 SNHLY, CDR2 FYNNEI. The CDR3 DNA, read in part, is TGTGCCAGCAGTCGGGACAGGAATCAGCCC. As protein: CASSRDRNQP. The whole CDR3 sequence is CASSRDRNQPQHF.

Ten or more counts support this clone. The read ends 3 residues before the CDR3 terminus; that terminus is restored from the germline J gene. The rearrangement links TRBV10-3 to TRBJ1-5; D is perhaps TRBD1 (5 bases). The V gene's germline CDR1 is ENHRY and CDR2 SYGVKD. The CDR3 contains 12 residues. V was shortened by 5 bases and J by 5 bases, with 7 bases between the two germline ends. CDR3: CAISTGDQPQHF. CDR3 bases read: TGTGCCATCAGTACGGGGGATCAGCCC.

This clone was counted a few times. The read falls 3 residues short of the CDR3 end, and the missing part is taken from the germline J gene. The V call is TRBV2, the J call TRBJ2-7; 8 positions agree with TRBD2. This CDR3 spans 14 amino acids. Trimming cost V 6 bases and J 2 bases; bases outside gene matches: 6. The germline V gene encodes CDR1 SNHLY and CDR2 FYNNEI. This chain's CDR3 is CASRAPGLAYEQYF. The sequenced CDR3 bases are TGTGCCAGCAGAGCCCCGGGACTAGCCTACGAG. The whole variable domain, filled in from reference TRBV2 and TRBJ2-7, reads EPEVTQTPSHQVTQMGQEVILRCVPISNHLYFYWYRQILGQKVEFLVSFYNNEISEKSEIFDDQFSVERPDGSNFTLKIRSTKLEDSAMYFCASRAPGLAYEQYFGPGTRLTVT.

This clone was seen a handful of times. A junction end diverges from the germline sequence, so it may reflect a read error. The read is 3 residues too short to cover the CDR3 end, so that end is filled in from the germline J gene. Distinct nucleotide sequences in the sample also encode this CDR3. The chain joins TRBV18 to TRBJ1-3; TRBD1 might be the D (5 bases). Germline CDR1 is KGHSH and CDR2 is LQKENI. The CDR3 is 15 amino acids. CDR3: CASSPRDDSGNTIYF. The part of the CDR3 DNA that was read is TGTGCCAGCTCACCCAGGGATGACTCTGGAAACACG.

This clone was seen at least ten times. The sequenced fragment ends 3 residues before the CDR3 boundary, so the rest is inferred from the germline J gene. Within the sample, other DNA sequences also encode this same CDR3. This chain joins TRBV7-6 and TRBJ1-1; 8 bases agree with TRBD1. Trimming took 3 bases from V and 3 from J; bases not matched to a gene: 15. Germline V gene sequence: CDR1 SGHVS, CDR2 FNYEAQ. The CDR3 is 18 amino acids. CDR3 sequence reads: CASSFQVQGATPDTEAFF. The CDR3 DNA, read in part, is TGTGCCAGCAGCTTTCAGGTTCAGGGGGCTACTCCGGACACTGAA.